Below are 12 T cell receptor beta chains sequenced from a single sample in a study of vaccination effects on CD4 cells after COVID-19. In the ViraFEST assay, antigen-specific CD4+ clonotypes were identified by expansion after peptide-pool stimulation. Subsequent to ten to eleven days of culture, CD4+ T cells were isolated. Nobody among the vaccine recipients had prior SARS-CoV-2 infection (nucleocapsid antibodies were negative). Their cognate antigens are unknown. The assay was immunoSEQ multiplex PCR, and TCRdb's table has in-frame clones only and misses some. The sample lists tens of thousands of clones; around 74% were seen once. The material sequenced was CD4+ T cells from PBMCs cultured with HCoV-NL63 spike peptides, taken before COVID-19 vaccination. Source of these receptors: a human donor who received a COVID-19 vaccine.

This clone was picked up a small number of times. This sequence joins TRBV11-2 and TRBJ2-1; D ambiguous. V lost 5 bases to trimming and J lost 6 bases, with 5 bases between them. Germline CDR1 and CDR2: SGHAT and FQNNGV. There are 11 residues in the CDR3. This CDR3 is CASSVTNEQFF. The CDR3 DNA sequence: TGTGCCAGCAGCGTCACCAATGAGCAGTTCTTC.

The chain is built from TRBV21-1 and TRBJ2-7; TRBD1 is the table's D call, not checked against the DNA. TRBV21-1 counts as a pseudogene. The CDR3 runs to 12 residues. CDR3 bases: TGTGCCAGCAGACCGGACAGGGGCGAGCAGTACGTC. The encoded protein is CASRPDRGEQYV.

This clone was picked up a small number of times. V is TRBV7-2 and J is TRBJ1-6; D is perhaps TRBD1 (5 bases). Trimming removed 4 bases at V and 9 bases at J, with 16 bases between. Germline V gene lookup returns CDR1 SGHTA and CDR2 FQGNSA. The CDR3 has 15 residues. This chain's CDR3 is CASSSRRVGGSPLHF. CDR3 sequence (DNA): TGTGCCAGCAGCTCACGCAGGGTCGGGGGTTCACCCCTCCACTTT.

This sequence joins TRBV4-1 and TRBJ2-2; D gene ambiguous. Germline V gene sequence: CDR1 MGHRA, CDR2 YSYEKL. CDR3 length equals 16 residues. Trimming pared 1 base from V and 2 bases from J, leaving 11 bases between. CDR3 region: CASSQVQRGNTGELFF. CDR3 sequence (DNA): TGCGCCAGCAGCCAAGTACAGAGAGGAAACACCGGGGAGCTGTTTTTT.

The table lists this clone with a few counts. The rearrangement uses TRBV19 and TRBJ1-5; tentatively, D is TRBD1 (5 bases). Germline V gene lookup returns CDR1 LNHDA and CDR2 SQIVND (reference sequence). Between the trimmed V and J ends, which lost 1 base and 2 bases, there was a span of 9 bases. The CDR3 sequence is 15 residues long. Here the CDR3 DNA reads TGTGCCAGTAGTATAGTCCCGGGGGGCAATCAGCCCCAGCATTTT. Translated: CASSIVPGGNQPQHF.

V is TRBV7-3 and J is TRBJ2-2; perhaps TRBD2 as D (5 bases). V was trimmed by 8 bases and J by 4 bases, leaving 17 bases between them. The CDR3 runs 15 residues. The V gene's germline CDR1 is SGHTA and CDR2 FQGTGA. The CDR3 DNA reads TGTGCCAGCGGAACCGGGGTTTCGGGCACCGGGGAGCTGTTTTTT. Encoded protein: CASGTGVSGTGELFF.

The CDR3 nucleotides read TGCGCCAGCAGCTTGGCGCTAGCGGGGGGAGACACCGGGGAGCTGTTTTTT. Protein product: CASSLALAGGDTGELFF. The chain is built from TRBV5-1 and TRBJ2-2; 11 bases match TRBD2. CDR3 length: 17 amino acids. CDR1 is SGHRS, CDR2 YFSETQ, per germline. Trimming removed 0 bases from V and 3 bases from J; junction bases left unmatched: 4.

The rearrangement links TRBV9 to TRBJ2-1; 9 nucleotides line up with TRBD1. CDR1 is SGDLS, CDR2 YYNGEE, per germline. The V and J ends lost 0 bases and 8 bases, in that order; junction bases with no gene match: 9. The length of the CDR3 is 16 residues. CDR3 in DNA: TGTGCCAGCAGCGTAGACGCCGGGACAGGGCCCCATGAGCAGTTCTTC. It encodes CASSVDAGTGPHEQFF.

The chain carries TRBV27 and TRBJ1-2, with a tentative D call TRBD1 (5 bases). The germline CDR1 and CDR2 sequences are MNHEY and SMNVEV (reference sequence). V was cut by 6 bases and J by 7 bases, with 18 bases left in between. The CDR3 spans 14 residues. CDR3 coding DNA: TGTGCCAGCAGACGGGACTCCTTCATGGGTGGCTACACCTTC. It is translated as CASRRDSFMGGYTF.

The genes are TRBV2 and TRBJ1-4; D is ambiguous. CDR3 size: 14 residues. Trimming stripped 8 bases from V and 11 bases from J, with 21 bases between. The V gene's germline CDR1 is SNHLY and CDR2 FYNNEI. CDR3 protein: CASRRAPESGKLFF. The DNA for the CDR3 is TGTGCCAGCCGGAGGGCCCCGGAGTCGGGGAAACTGTTTTTT.

The chain combines TRBV7-3 with TRBJ1-1, with D unresolved. Trimming stripped 1 base from V and 5 bases from J, with 8 bases between. Germline V CDR1 and CDR2: SGHTA, FQGTGA. This CDR3 is 13 amino acids long. CDR3 loop: CASSLSLGTEAFF. The CDR3 nucleotides are TGTGCCAGCAGCTTAAGTCTGGGTACTGAAGCTTTCTTT.

The chain links TRBV24-1 to TRBJ2-4; TRBD1 might be the D (5 bases). V was cut by 5 bases and J by 1 base, with 14 bases left in between. The germline V gene has CDR1 KGHDR and CDR2 SFDVKD. The CDR3 runs to 16 residues. CDR3 region: CATSGPSRVAKNIQYF. The CDR3 nucleotides read TGTGCCACCAGTGGCCCCAGCAGGGTGGCCAAAAACATTCAGTACTTC.